This record covers a single TCR beta chain. TCRdb's table, derived via immunoSEQ multiplex PCR, lists solely in-frame clones and lacks some. This table has 95,000 to 150,000 clones, around 86% appearing once. This entry belongs to a study of T cell responses to AZD1222 COVID-19 vaccine. The V and J ends lost 4 bases and 3 bases, in that order; junction bases with no gene match: 3. Germline V gene sequence: CDR1 MNHEY, CDR2 SMNVEV (reference sequence). CDR3 length: 14 residues. The material was peripheral blood, obtained on day 0 of AZD1222 vaccination. This clonotype was obtained from an adult in good health. This chain joins TRBV27 and TRBJ2-1; 7 bases match TRBD2. For the CDR3, the DNA is TGTGCCAGCAGTTGGGGGGAGGGCTACAATGAGCAGTTCTTC. Translated, it gives CASSWGEGYNEQFF.